A single sample gave rise to the 27 T cell receptor beta chains below, sequenced in a study of early T cells in non-severe SARS-CoV-2 infection. MiXCR was run by TCRdb on the 5' RACE reads, yielding one entry per CDR3 protein. In the table there are 70,000 to 90,000 distinct CDR3 sequences, about 11% of which are singletons. The material sequenced was whole blood. These TCRs come from an adult who was a healthcare worker with PCR-confirmed SARS-CoV-2 infection or an uninfected control (not recorded which).

This clonotype has a handful of counts. The chain recombines TRBV3-1 with TRBJ2-3; 9 bases line up with TRBD2. Germline CDR1 LGHDT, CDR2 YNNKEL (reference sequence). J lost 6 bases, V lost 3 bases, and 16 bases had no gene match. The CDR3 consists of 18 residues. The CDR3 DNA follows: TGTGCCAGCAGCCACTTTAGCGGGGGAGTTGGCAAGGAGGATACGCAGTATTTT. Translated, it gives CASSHFSGGVGKEDTQYF.

Of note for this clonotype: A read error may explain this, as a much larger clone is one base away. The rearrangement joins TRBV5-1 to TRBJ2-7; D is possibly TRBD2 (6 bases). Looked up from germline, CDR1 is SGHRS and CDR2 is YFSETQ. The CDR3 sequence is 14 residues long. The CDR3 spells CASSPEGFSCEQYF. In nucleotides, the CDR3 is TGCGCCAGCAGCCCGGAGGGGTTTTCCTGCGAGCAGTACTTC.

This clonotype showed up just a few times. The chain uses TRBV6-6 and TRBJ2-1, with D perhaps matching TRBD1 (5 bases). V lost 6 bases, J lost 9 bases, and 9 bases lay in between. The CDR3 runs 11 residues. CDR1 MNHNY and CDR2 SVGAGI come from the germline V gene (reference sequence). The CDR3 nucleotides read TGTGCCAGCAGAGACAGTGGTGAGCAGTTCTTC. Its protein is CASRDSGEQFF.

This clonotype occurred many times. The genes are TRBV9 and TRBJ1-1; a weak D match, TRBD1 (5 bases). V lost 4 bases and J 6 bases, leaving 13 bases between the germline ends. This CDR3 has 13 residues. Germline V gene data show CDR1 as SGDLS and CDR2 as YYNGEE. CDR3 in DNA: TGTGCCAGCAGCCCGGGGGTGGGGGCTGAAGCTTTCTTT. Translating it yields CASSPGVGAEAFF.

The chain recombines TRBV7-2 with TRBJ2-3; no clear D gene. Germline-derived CDR1 and CDR2 are SGHTA and FQGNSA. Trimming removed 4 bases at V and 4 bases at J, with 12 bases between. The CDR3 is 14 residues long. CDR3 region: CASSSKSRSDTQYF. The CDR3 nucleotides are TGTGCCAGCAGCTCAAAAAGCAGATCAGATACGCAGTATTTT.

This clonotype was picked up a small number of times. The chain employs TRBV19 and TRBJ2-6, with no clear D. V lost 3 bases and J lost 1, with 7 bases in between. Per the germline V gene, CDR1 is LNHDA and CDR2 is SQIVND (reference sequence). CDR3 length: 15 amino acids. The CDR3 spells CASSMWGSGANVLTF. The DNA for the CDR3 is TGTGCCAGTAGTATGTGGGGATCTGGGGCCAACGTCCTGACTTTC.

The gene calls are TRBV7-9 and TRBJ1-2; 9 nucleotides align to TRBD1. The CDR3 is made up of 17 amino acids. Germline loops: CDR1 SEHNR, CDR2 FQNEAQ (reference sequence). Losses at the gene ends were 1 base for V and 3 bases for J; bases not matched to a gene: 9. In DNA form, the CDR3 reads TGTGCCAGCAGCTTAGGGAGCCGGGGACAGGGAGACTATGGCTACACCTTC. Translating gives CASSLGSRGQGDYGYTF.

The J gene is TRBJ2-7, the V gene TRBV19; D remains unclear. From germline, CDR1 is LNHDA and CDR2 SQIVND (reference sequence). V dropped 5 bases and J dropped 4 bases, with 15 bases sitting between them. This CDR3 spans 14 amino acids. This CDR3 reads CASSHGPDRYEQYF. CDR3 nucleotide sequence: TGTGCCAGTAGTCACGGGCCAGACCGATACGAGCAGTACTTC.

This clonotype was recorded a few times. The chain combines TRBV4-1 with TRBJ2-7; D not resolved. The CDR3 runs 14 residues. Germline lookup yields CDR1 MGHRA and CDR2 YSYEKL. Trimming removed 2 bases at V and 3 bases at J, with 11 bases between. The CDR3 coding sequence is TGCGCCAGCAGCCAACCCCTCGAAGGCTACGAGCAGTACTTC. Encoded protein: CASSQPLEGYEQYF.

In its sample, this clonotype was seen many times. The CDR3 here is CASSEGSMNEAFF. Written as DNA, the CDR3 is TGTGCCAGCAGTGAGGGCAGCATGAATGAAGCTTTCTTT. The chain employs TRBV2 and TRBJ1-1; D is unresolved. Deletions cut 3 bases from V and 7 bases from J, with 12 bases between. Germline CDR1 reads SNHLY; CDR2 reads FYNNEI. The CDR3 totals 13 residues.

This chain connects TRBV6-5 to TRBJ1-4, with D unresolved. Looked up from germline, CDR1 is MNHEY and CDR2 is SVGAGI. Trimming removed 2 bases from V and 8 bases from J, with 15 bases in between. CDR3 length: 15 amino acids. The CDR3 DNA reads as TGTGCCAGCAGTTACGATATAGGGAGTCGCGAAAAACTGTTTTTT. It encodes CASSYDIGSREKLFF.

This clonotype has at least ten counts. This chain links TRBV10-3 with TRBJ1-4, with D hard to call. The ends were cut back, 0 bases at V and 0 bases at J, with 8 bases in the middle. Germline CDR1 is ENHRY and CDR2 is SYGVKD. The CDR3 loop spans 16 amino acids. CDR3 DNA: TGTGCCATCAGTGAGTCGACCGGAGCAACTAATGAAAAACTGTTTTTT. As protein: CAISESTGATNEKLFF.

The table lists this clonotype with many counts. The chain combines TRBV7-3 with TRBJ1-1; D gene uncertain. Germline CDR1 SGHTA, CDR2 FQGTGA. The CDR3 has 13 amino acids. Trimming removed 6 bases from V and 0 bases from J, with 8 bases in between. The CDR3 coding sequence is TGTGCCAGCAGTCGGGAGCTGAACACTGAAGCTTTCTTT. This encodes CASSRELNTEAFF.

This clonotype was counted a few times. This chain uses TRBV29-1 with TRBJ2-7; 9 bases agree with TRBD1. J was trimmed by 4 bases and V by 4 bases; bases with no gene match: 8. The CDR3 has 14 residues. Germline CDR1 SQVTM, CDR2 ANQGSEA. CDR3: CSVGLGTGRYEQYF. Here the CDR3 DNA reads TGCAGCGTTGGCCTCGGGACAGGGAGGTACGAGCAGTACTTC.

This clonotype has only a few counts. The rearrangement links TRBV12-5 to TRBJ1-5, with no clear D. CDR3 length: 16 residues. V was shortened by 3 bases and J by 1 base, with 13 bases between the two germline ends. CDR1 LGHNT and CDR2 FRNRAP come from the germline V gene. DNA for the CDR3: TGTGCTAGTGGTTTTAAGCGCCAAGTAAGCAATCAGCCCCAGCATTTT. It codes for CASGFKRQVSNQPQHF.

The chain employs TRBV6-5 and TRBJ2-3; TRBD2 agrees at 15 bases. V was clipped by 6 bases and J by 3 bases; unmatched bases: 4. Germline V gene lookup returns CDR1 MNHEY and CDR2 SVGAGI. The length of the CDR3 is 16 residues. The CDR3 loop reads CASSRTSGGVTDTQYF. For the CDR3, the DNA is TGTGCCAGCAGCCGGACTAGCGGGGGGGTGACAGATACGCAGTATTTT.

This clonotype was seen a handful of times. The germline gene is not matched at one end of the junction; a read error may be the cause. The CDR3 DNA follows: TGCAGTGCTAGAGACCACAAGGGGGACTACGAACAGTACTTC. Translating gives CSARDHKGDYEQYF. The rearrangement uses TRBV20-1 and TRBJ2-7; a possible D gene is TRBD2 (7 bases). Germline CDR1 and CDR2: DFQATT and SNEGSKA (reference sequence). The length of the CDR3 is 14 residues.

This clonotype has more than one count but fewer than ten. The J gene is TRBJ2-5, the V gene TRBV29-1; the match to TRBD1 covers 10 bases. Trimming removed 7 bases from V and 4 bases from J; junction bases left unmatched: 6. The CDR3 spans 13 residues. Germline lookup yields CDR1 SQVTM and CDR2 ANQGSEA. CDR3 region: CSAVTGGVETQYF. CDR3 bases: TGCAGCGCAGTGACAGGGGGCGTAGAGACCCAGTACTTC.

In its sample, this clonotype was seen many times. The chain uses TRBV7-9 and TRBJ1-1, with unresolved D. There are 14 residues in the CDR3. Germline V CDR1 and CDR2: SEHNR, FQNEAQ (reference sequence). Trimming stripped 1 base from V and 6 bases from J, with 12 bases between. The CDR3 DNA reads TGTGCCAGCAGCTTAGTAATGGGAGACCCTGAAGCTTTCTTT. Its protein product is CASSLVMGDPEAFF.

CDR3 in DNA: TGTGCCAGCAGACTTACGCCGGCACACTCGAACACTGAAGCTTTCTTT. It codes for CASRLTPAHSNTEAFF. The chain links TRBV7-8 to TRBJ1-1; no definite D call. The V gene's germline CDR1 is SGHVS and CDR2 FQNEAQ. The CDR3 spans 16 residues. Trimming took 6 bases from V and 1 from J, leaving 18 bases between them. The whole variable domain, remainder taken from reference TRBV7-8 and TRBJ1-1, is GAGVSQSPRYKVAKRGQDVALRCDPISGHVSLFWYQQALGQGPEFLTYFQNEAQLDKSGLPSDRFFAERPEGSVSTLKIQRTQQEDSAVYLCASRLTPAHSNTEAFFGQGTRLTVV.

The chain has TRBV25-1 and TRBJ1-4, with 9 nucleotides matching TRBD1. V shed 4 bases and J 8 bases; nucleotides not matched to a gene: 2. The CDR3 length is 13 residues. Germline V gene data show CDR1 as MGHDK and CDR2 as SYGVNS. CDR3 sequence: CASSGGQGEKLFF. The CDR3 DNA reads TGTGCCAGCAGTGGCGGACAGGGGGAAAAACTGTTTTTT. The variable domain in full, completed from reference TRBV25-1 and TRBJ1-4, reads EADIYQTPRYLVIGTGKKITLECSQTMGHDKMYWYQQDPGMELHLIHYSYGVNSTEKGDLSSESTVSRIRTEHFPLTLESARPSHTSQYLCASSGGQGEKLFFGSGTQLSVL.

This clonotype has a handful of counts. The chain couples TRBV7-2 to TRBJ1-1, with 10 bases matching TRBD1. Germline V gene lookup returns CDR1 SGHTA and CDR2 FQGNSA. V gave up 4 bases and J gave up 5 bases; unmatched junction bases: 4. The CDR3 is 14 amino acids. The CDR3 spells CASSSRGQGTEAFF. In nucleotides, the CDR3 is TGTGCCAGCAGCTCAAGGGGACAGGGGACTGAAGCTTTCTTT.

This clonotype was seen repeatedly, ten times or more. This chain links TRBV19 with TRBJ1-5, with D tentatively TRBD1 (6 bases). Germline lookup yields CDR1 LNHDA and CDR2 SQIVND (reference sequence). The CDR3 is made up of 15 amino acids. The germline V and J ends were trimmed by 6 bases and 6 bases, with 18 bases remaining between them. CDR3 region: CASSPKRGVFQPQHF. In DNA form, the CDR3 reads TGTGCCAGTAGCCCTAAGAGGGGGGTCTTTCAGCCCCAGCATTTT.

This clonotype showed up just a few times. The rearrangement joins TRBV6-6 to TRBJ2-1, with 7 bases lining up with TRBD1. From germline, CDR1 is MNHNY and CDR2 SVGAGI (reference sequence). CDR3 length equals 15 residues. V was pared by 7 bases and J by 1 base, with 7 bases of the junction left unmatched. CDR3 residues: CASTNSGQSYNEQFF. For the CDR3, the DNA is TGTGCCAGCACTAACTCGGGACAGTCCTACAATGAGCAGTTCTTC.

The table lists this clonotype with many counts. The chain recombines TRBV20-1 with TRBJ2-7; TRBD1 agrees at 7 bases. The germline gives CDR1 DFQATT, CDR2 SNEGSKA (reference sequence). The V gene end was trimmed by 1 base and the J gene end by 0 bases; junction bases not matched to a gene: 12. The CDR3 runs 17 residues. The CDR3 sequence: CSARAPLDRASSYEQYF. As DNA, the CDR3 is TGCAGTGCTAGAGCTCCACTCGACAGGGCGAGCTCCTACGAGCAGTACTTC.

The sample holds many counts of this clonotype. The V gene is TRBV24-1, the J gene TRBJ2-5; 11 nucleotides match TRBD1. The CDR3 is 16 amino acids. Germline V gives CDR1 KGHDR, CDR2 SFDVKD. V lost 5 bases to trimming and J lost 7 bases; unmatched junction nucleotides: 11. For the CDR3, the DNA is TGTGCCACCAGTGTCAAAACCGGGACAGGGGGAACGACCCAGTACTTC. This codes for CATSVKTGTGGTTQYF.

This clonotype was picked up many times. The CDR3 protein is CASTSHGLNEQYF. The CDR3 nucleotides are TGTGCCAGCACCTCCCACGGTTTGAACGAGCAGTACTTC. V and J are TRBV5-4 and TRBJ2-7; D not resolved. Germline loops: CDR1 SGHNT, CDR2 YYREEE (reference sequence). The CDR3 spans 13 residues. Trimming took off 6 bases at V and 5 bases at J, with 15 bases between the two ends.